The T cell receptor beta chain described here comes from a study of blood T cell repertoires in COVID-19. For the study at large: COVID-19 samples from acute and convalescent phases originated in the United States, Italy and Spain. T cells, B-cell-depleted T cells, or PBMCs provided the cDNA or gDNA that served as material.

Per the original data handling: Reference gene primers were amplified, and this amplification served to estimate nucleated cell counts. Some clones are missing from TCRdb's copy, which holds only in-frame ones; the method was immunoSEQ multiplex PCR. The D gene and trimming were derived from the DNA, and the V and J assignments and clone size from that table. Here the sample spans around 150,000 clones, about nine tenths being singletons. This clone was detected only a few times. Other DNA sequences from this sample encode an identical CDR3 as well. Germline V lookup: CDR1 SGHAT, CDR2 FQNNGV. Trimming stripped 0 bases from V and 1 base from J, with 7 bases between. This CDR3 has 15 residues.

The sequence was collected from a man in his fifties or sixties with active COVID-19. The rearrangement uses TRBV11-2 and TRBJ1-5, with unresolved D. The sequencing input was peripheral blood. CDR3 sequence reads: CASSLDPGSNQPQHF. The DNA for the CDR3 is TGTGCCAGCAGCTTAGATCCAGGAAGCAATCAGCCCCAGCATTTT.